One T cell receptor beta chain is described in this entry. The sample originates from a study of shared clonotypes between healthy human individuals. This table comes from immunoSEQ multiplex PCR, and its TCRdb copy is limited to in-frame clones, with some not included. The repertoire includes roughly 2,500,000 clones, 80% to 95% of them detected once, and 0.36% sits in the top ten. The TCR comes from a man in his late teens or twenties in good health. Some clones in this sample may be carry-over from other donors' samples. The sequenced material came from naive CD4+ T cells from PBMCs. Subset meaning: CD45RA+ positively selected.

The CDR3 nucleotides are TGTGCCAGCAGTGAAGAGCAGGGTGGGAACCAGCCCCAGCATTTT. The encoded protein is CASSEEQGGNQPQHF. The J gene is TRBJ1-5, the V gene TRBV2, with D possibly matching TRBD1 (5 bases). The CDR3 has 15 amino acids. Trimming left V 1 base short and J 7 bases short, with 14 bases between. The germline V gene encodes CDR1 SNHLY and CDR2 FYNNEI.